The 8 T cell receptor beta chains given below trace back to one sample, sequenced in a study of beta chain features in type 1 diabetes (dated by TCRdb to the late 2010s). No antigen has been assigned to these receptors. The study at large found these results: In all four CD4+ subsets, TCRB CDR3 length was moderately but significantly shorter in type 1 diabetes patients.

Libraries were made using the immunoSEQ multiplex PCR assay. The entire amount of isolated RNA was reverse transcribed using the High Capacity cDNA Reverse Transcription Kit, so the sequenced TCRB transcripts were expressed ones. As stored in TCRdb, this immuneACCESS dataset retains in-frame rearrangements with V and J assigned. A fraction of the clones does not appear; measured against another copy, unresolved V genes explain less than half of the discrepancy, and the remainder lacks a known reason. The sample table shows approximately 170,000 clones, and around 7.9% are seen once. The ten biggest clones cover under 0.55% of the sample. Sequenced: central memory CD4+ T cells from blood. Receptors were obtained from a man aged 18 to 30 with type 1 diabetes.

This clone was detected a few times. The CDR3 coding sequence is TGTGCCAGCAGCCCCCCTAGGGGGCGATCCTATGGCTACACCTTC. Residues: CASSPPRGRSYGYTF. The chain links TRBV6-5 to TRBJ1-2, with 7 bases matching TRBD1. This CDR3 is 15 amino acids long. In germline, CDR1 is MNHEY, CDR2 SVGAGI. The V segment lost 6 bases and the J segment 4 bases; nucleotides outside the gene matches: 11.

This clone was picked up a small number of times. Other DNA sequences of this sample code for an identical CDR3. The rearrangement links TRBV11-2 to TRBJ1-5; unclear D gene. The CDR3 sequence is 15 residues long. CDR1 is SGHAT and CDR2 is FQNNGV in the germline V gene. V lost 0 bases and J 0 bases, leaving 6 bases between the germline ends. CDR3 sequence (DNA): TGTGCCAGCAGCTTAGAAAGAGGTAGCAATCAGCCCCAGCATTTT. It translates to CASSLERGSNQPQHF.

The CDR3 region has the DNA TGTGCCTGTCACCAACAGGGGCTCAACTACGAGCAGTACTTC. It codes for CACHQQGLNYEQYF. V gene TRBV30 combines with J gene TRBJ2-7; 7 nucleotides align to TRBD1. This CDR3 is 14 amino acids long. Germline CDR1 GTSNPN, CDR2 SVGIG (reference sequence). V shed 6 bases and J 3 bases; nucleotides not matched to a gene: 11. The full variable domain, with the rest looked up from reference TRBV30 and TRBJ2-7, is SQTIHQWPATLVQPVGSPLSLECTVEGTSNPNLYWYRQAAGRGLQLLFYSVGIGQISSEVPQNLSASRPQDRQFILSSKKLLLSDSGFYLCACHQQGLNYEQYFGPGTRLTVT.

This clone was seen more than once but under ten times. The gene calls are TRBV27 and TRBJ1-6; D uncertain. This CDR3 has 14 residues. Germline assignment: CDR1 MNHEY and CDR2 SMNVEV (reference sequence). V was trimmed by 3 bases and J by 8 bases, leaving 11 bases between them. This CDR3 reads CASSFGGVDSPLHF. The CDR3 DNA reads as TGTGCCAGCAGTTTCGGCGGAGTTGATTCACCCCTCCACTTT.

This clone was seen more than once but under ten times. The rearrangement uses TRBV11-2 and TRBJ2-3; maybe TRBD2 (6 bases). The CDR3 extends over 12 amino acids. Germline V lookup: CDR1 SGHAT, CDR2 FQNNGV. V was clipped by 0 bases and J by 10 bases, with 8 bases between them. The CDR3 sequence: CASSLDGEAQYF. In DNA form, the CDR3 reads TGTGCCAGCAGCTTAGATGGGGAGGCGCAGTATTTT.

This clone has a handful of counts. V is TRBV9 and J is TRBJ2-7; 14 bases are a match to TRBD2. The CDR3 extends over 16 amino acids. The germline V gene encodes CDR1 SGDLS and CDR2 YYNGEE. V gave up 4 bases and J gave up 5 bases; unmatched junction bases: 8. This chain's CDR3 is CASSPRTSGGLNEQYF. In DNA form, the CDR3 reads TGTGCCAGCAGCCCCCGGACTAGCGGGGGGCTCAACGAGCAGTACTTC.

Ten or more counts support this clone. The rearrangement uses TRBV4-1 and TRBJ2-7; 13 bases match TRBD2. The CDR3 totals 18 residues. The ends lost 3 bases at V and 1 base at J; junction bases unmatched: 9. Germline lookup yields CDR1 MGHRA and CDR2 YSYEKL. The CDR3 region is CASSQSLGTSGASYEQYF. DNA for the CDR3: TGCGCCAGCAGCCAGAGCCTTGGGACTAGCGGGGCTTCCTACGAGCAGTACTTC.

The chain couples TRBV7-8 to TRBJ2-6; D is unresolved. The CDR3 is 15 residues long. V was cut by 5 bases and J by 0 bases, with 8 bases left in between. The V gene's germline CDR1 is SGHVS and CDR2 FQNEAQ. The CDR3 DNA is TGTGCCAGCAGCATACACCACTCTGGGGCCAACGTCCTGACTTTC. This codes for CASSIHHSGANVLTF.